Listed here are 6 T cell receptor beta chains from one sample, sequenced in a study of control samples from healthy donors and cancer patients. The data were produced by immunoSEQ multiplex PCR, yet TCRdb's version contains in-frame clones alone and is incomplete. Found here are 75,000 to 95,000 clones, 75% to 95% of them singletons; the top ten hold over 3%. Sequencing was done on a sample of blood. These receptors all come from a woman under 30 in good health.

The chain is built from TRBV11-3 and TRBJ2-2; D possibly matches TRBD1 or TRBD2 (5 bases each). This CDR3 spans 15 amino acids. Germline values: CDR1 SGHNT, CDR2 YENEEA. Trimming cost V 1 base and J 4 bases, with 10 bases left between them. The CDR3 DNA is TGTGCCAGCAGCTTAGGTCGGGGCCCCACCGGGGAGCTGTTTTTT. Its translation: CASSLGRGPTGELFF.

The V call is TRBV9, the J call TRBJ1-1; D is unclear. This CDR3 region has 13 residues. Looked up from germline, CDR1 is SGDLS and CDR2 is YYNGEE. The V end lost 2 bases, the J end lost 4 bases, and 9 bases lay between the germline ends. CDR3 protein: CASSVTEGTEAFF. The CDR3 DNA sequence: TGTGCCAGCAGCGTTACCGAGGGCACTGAAGCTTTCTTT.

This sequence joins TRBV7-9 and TRBJ2-4; no firm D call. From germline, CDR1 is SEHNR and CDR2 FQNEAQ (reference sequence). The CDR3 runs 16 residues. V gave up 5 bases and J gave up 4 bases, with 18 bases separating them. CDR3 in amino acids: CASSPKKGGEKNIQYF. CDR3 coding DNA: TGTGCCAGCAGCCCCAAAAAAGGCGGAGAAAAAAACATTCAGTACTTC.

The rearrangement joins TRBV20-1 to TRBJ2-2; D is unresolved. V lost 3 bases and J lost 6, with 11 bases in between. The CDR3 is 13 residues long. In germline, CDR1 is DFQATT, CDR2 SNEGSKA (reference sequence). The chain's CDR3 is CSASAVSSGELFF. The CDR3, as DNA: TGCAGTGCTAGTGCAGTTTCGTCCGGGGAGCTGTTTTTT.

The rearrangement joins TRBV7-9 to TRBJ1-2; D not resolved. V was shortened by 7 bases and J by 2 bases, with 11 bases between the two germline ends. Germline CDR1 reads SEHNR; CDR2 reads FQNEAQ (reference sequence). The CDR3 runs to 13 residues. The CDR3 sequence: CASTRTANYGYTF. Written as DNA, the CDR3 is TGTGCCAGCACCCGGACGGCGAACTATGGCTACACCTTC.

This clone was seen once. The CDR3: CASTVQETQYF. The CDR3 bases are TGTGCCAGCACTGTCCAAGAGACCCAGTACTTC. The chain has TRBV2 and TRBJ2-5; no reliable D call. The germline gives CDR1 SNHLY, CDR2 FYNNEI. There are 11 residues in the CDR3. Trimming pared 7 bases from V and 1 base from J, leaving 4 bases between.